Listed below are T cell receptor beta chains from one sample, sequenced in a study of graft-versus-host responses after intestinal transplantation. Some clones are missing from TCRdb's copy, which holds only in-frame ones; the method was immunoSEQ multiplex PCR. The repertoire includes 9,500 to 15,000 clones, roughly 30% of them detected once, and around 3% sits in the top ten. Sequencing used alloreactive CD8+ T cells from a mixed lymphocyte reaction culture, obtained before intestinal transplant. The receptors were gathered from a human patient who received an intestinal transplant. The CDR3 runs from the conserved cysteine through the conserved F or W. D genes are given only for firm matches. Not every row has a clone size; where given, it reads once, few, many or a size class.

d_call	clone_size	v_call	j_call	cdr3_nt	cdr3_aa
TRBD1	-	TRBV7-9	TRBJ1-2	TGTGCCAGCAGCTTCAGCCCCCGGGACAGGTCTTATGGCTACACCTTC	CASSFSPRDRSYGYTF
-	-	TRBV11-1	TRBJ2-7	TGTGCCAGCAGCCGCTCGGGTACGCAGGGCTACGAGCAGTACTTC	CASSRSGTQGYEQYF
TRBD2	-	TRBV19	TRBJ2-7	TGTGCCAGTAGTATAGTACTAGCGGGAATCTACGAGCAGTACTTC	CASSIVLAGIYEQYF
-	few	TRBV7-3	TRBJ1-2	TGTGCCAGCAGCTTAATCGGATTCTATGGCTACACCTTC	CASSLIGFYGYTF
-	-	TRBV6-1	TRBJ2-2	TGTGCCAGCACTCCGGACCTCCCATTCACCGGGGAGCTGTTTTTT	CASTPDLPFTGELFF
-	few	TRBV21-1	TRBJ1-5	TGTGCCAGCAGCAAAAAAAAAGAGGACAGGGAGTCTTTTAAAGATGTTCAGCCCCAGCATTTT	CASSKKKEDRESFKDVQPQHF
-	-	TRBV19	TRBJ2-7	TGTGCCAGTAGCCAATCGGGGGACCAAACCTTCTACGAGCAGTACTTC	CASSQSGDQTFYEQYF
-	-	TRBV5-6	TRBJ2-7	TGTGCCAGCAGCCAGGGGTACGAGCAGTACTTC	CASSQGYEQYF
-	medium-sized	TRBV7-9	TRBJ2-1	TGTGCCAGCAGCTTAGTAAATGAGCAGTTCTTC	CASSLVNEQFF
TRBD1	-	TRBV29-1	TRBJ2-2	TGCAGCGTCGGGGACAGCTACACCGGGGAGCTGTCTTTT	CSVGDSYTGELSF
-	few	TRBV9	TRBJ2-1	TGTGCCAGCAGCGTAGCTTCGGGGGATGAGCAGTTCTTC	CASSVASGDEQFF
-	-	TRBV7-6	TRBJ2-2	TGTGCCAGCGCCATCCCAGGGAATGAGCCGAACACCGGGGAGCTGTTTTTT	CASAIPGNEPNTGELFF
-	-	TRBV5-6	TRBJ2-5	TGTGCCAGCAGCTTAAGGGGAGAGACCCAGTACTTC	CASSLRGETQYF
-	-	TRBV7-9	TRBJ1-5	TGTGCCAGCAGCTTAATGAGGGGTCAGCCCCAGCATTTT	CASSLMRGQPQHF
-	few	TRBV4-3	TRBJ2-1	TGCGCCAGCAGCCCGAGCCCGGGAGACCTCTACAATGAGCAGTTCTTC	CASSPSPGDLYNEQFF
-	once	TRBV5-5	TRBJ2-7	TGTGCCAGCAGCTTGCCTCACTTCGTGGTTGGGGACTACGAGCAGTACTTC	CASSLPHFVVGDYEQYF
-	-	TRBV20-1	TRBJ2-1	TGCAGTGCTAGAGAGAATGAGCAGTTCTTC	CSARENEQFF
-	-	TRBV27	TRBJ2-7	TGTGCCAGCAGTTTAGGTAGGGGCTACGAGCAGTACTTC	CASSLGRGYEQYF
-	few	TRBV7-9	TRBJ2-4	TGTGCCAGCACCCCCCCGGTAGGGGACATTCAGTACTTC	CASTPPVGDIQYF
-	few	TRBV27	TRBJ2-7	TGTGCCAGCAGTTTTAACGGACCCTACGAGCAGTACTTC	CASSFNGPYEQYF
TRBD2	few	TRBV5-1	TRBJ2-3	TGCGCCAGCAGCTCCCTAGCGGGAGGGCACACAGATACGCAGTATTTT	CASSSLAGGHTDTQYF
-	-	TRBV2	TRBJ1-5	TGTGCCAGCAGGTTCCCTGATAGCAATCAGCCCCAGCATTTT	CASRFPDSNQPQHF
TRBD1	-	TRBV6-1	TRBJ2-3	TGTGCCAGCAGTGAAGGACAGGGTGGTGATACGCAGTATTTT	CASSEGQGGDTQYF
-	-	TRBV2	TRBJ1-5	TGTGCCAGCAGTGAAGGGACTATAACAAATCAGCCCCAGCATTTT	CASSEGTITNQPQHF
TRBD2	-	TRBV10-1	TRBJ2-7	TGCGCCAGCCGCGGGGAAGCGGGAGATCCGGAGCAGTACTTC	CASRGEAGDPEQYF
TRBD2	-	TRBV2	TRBJ2-7	TGTGCCAGCAGTGAAGCGCTAGGACTAGCGGGGTACGAGCAGTACTTC	CASSEALGLAGYEQYF
TRBD2	-	TRBV25-1	TRBJ2-7	TGTGCCAGCAGTGAATTGAGCGGGAGTTACGAGCAGTACTTC	CASSELSGSYEQYF
-	few	TRBV6-5	TRBJ2-7	TGTGCCACAGCGAGAATCCAGGACCTCTACGAGCAGTACTTC	CATARIQDLYEQYF
-	few	TRBV5-1	TRBJ1-2	TGCGCCAGCAGCTGGAGGGGTCGTGATGGCTACACCTTC	CASSWRGRDGYTF
-	-	TRBV6-8	TRBJ2-7	TGTGCCAGCAGTTACTCGGACGGCCCCTACGAGCAGTACTTC	CASSYSDGPYEQYF
-	-	TRBV7-3	TRBJ2-1	TGTGCCAGCAGCTTATTAACAGGGCATGGCGAGCAGTTCTTC	CASSLLTGHGEQFF
-	-	TRBV15	TRBJ2-1	TGTGCCACCAGCAGCAGAGGGCTTGCTGAGCAGTTCTTC	CATSSRGLAEQFF
TRBD1	medium-sized	TRBV19	TRBJ1-2	TGTGCCAGTAGTCTCACCTCGACAGGGGACTACACCTTC	CASSLTSTGDYTF
TRBD2	-	TRBV28	TRBJ2-7	TGTGCCAGCAGTTTCCCCAGGGTAGCTAGCGGGCAACGGATCTACGAGCAGTACTTC	CASSFPRVASGQRIYEQYF
TRBD1	-	TRBV11-3	TRBJ2-1	TGTGCCAGCAGCTCGGGGACAGGGGGACTGCCCAATGAGCAGTTCTTC	CASSSGTGGLPNEQFF
-	-	TRBV2	TRBJ1-4	TGTGCCAGCAGAGAAGGGAACACCGTTGGTGAAAAACTGTTTTTT	CASREGNTVGEKLFF
-	few	TRBV7-8	TRBJ1-3	TGTGCCAGCAGCGAAGGTGTAGGGGCTCACACCATATATTTT	CASSEGVGAHTIYF
-	-	TRBV7-3	TRBJ1-4	TGTGCCAGCAGCCTGCTAGCAACTAATGAAAAACTGTTTTTT	CASSLLATNEKLFF
-	-	TRBV10-3	TRBJ2-1	TGTGCCATCAGTGAGTCGAGGGGATACAATGAGCAGTTCTTC	CAISESRGYNEQFF
-	-	TRBV7-4	TRBJ2-1	TGTGCCAGCAGCTTATCAGGTTCCTACAATGAGCAGTTCTTC	CASSLSGSYNEQFF
-	few	TRBV7-2	TRBJ2-7	TGTGCCAGCAGCTTAGGATTGGGGCCCTCCTACGAGCAGTACTTC	CASSLGLGPSYEQYF
-	-	TRBV9	TRBJ1-1	TGTGCCAGCAGCGTAGCTGCGCTCAACGAAGCTTTCTTT	CASSVAALNEAFF
-	-	TRBV27	TRBJ2-7	TGTGCCAGCAGTTTAGTAGGGCTACCCGGCTACTACGAGCAGTACTTC	CASSLVGLPGYYEQYF
-	-	TRBV4-1	TRBJ2-1	TGCGCCAGCAGCCAAGAGAGGAACCCGAATGAGCAGTTCTTC	CASSQERNPNEQFF
-	-	TRBV4-1	TRBJ2-5	TGCGCCAGCAGCCAAGGCAGGGGGGGGGAGACCCAGTACTTC	CASSQGRGGETQYF
-	few	TRBV28	TRBJ1-2	TGTGCCAGCAGCCCTGGGGGGTACTATGGCTACACCTTC	CASSPGGYYGYTF
-	once	TRBV4-1	TRBJ2-7	TGCGCCAGCAGCCTCCTGGACGGCTTAACCCACGAGCAGTACTTC	CASSLLDGLTHEQYF